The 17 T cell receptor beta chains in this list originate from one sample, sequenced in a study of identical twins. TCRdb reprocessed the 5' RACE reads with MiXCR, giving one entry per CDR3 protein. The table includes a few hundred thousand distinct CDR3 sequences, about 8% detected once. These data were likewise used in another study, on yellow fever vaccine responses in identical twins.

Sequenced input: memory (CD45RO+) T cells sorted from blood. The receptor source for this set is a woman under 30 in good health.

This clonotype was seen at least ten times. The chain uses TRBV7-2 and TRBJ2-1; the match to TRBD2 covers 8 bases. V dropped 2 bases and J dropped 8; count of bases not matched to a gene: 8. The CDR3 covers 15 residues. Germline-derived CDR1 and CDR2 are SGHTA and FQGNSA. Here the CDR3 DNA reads TGTGCCAGCAGCTTACTCCCCGGGGGGGTCGATGAGCAGTTCTTC. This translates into CASSLLPGGVDEQFF.

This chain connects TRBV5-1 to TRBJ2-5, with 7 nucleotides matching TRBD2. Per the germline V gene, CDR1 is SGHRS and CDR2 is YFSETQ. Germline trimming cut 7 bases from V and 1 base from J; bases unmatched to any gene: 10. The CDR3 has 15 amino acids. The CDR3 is CASALPSGRQETQYF. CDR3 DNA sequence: TGCGCCAGCGCCTTACCTAGCGGTCGCCAAGAGACCCAGTACTTC.

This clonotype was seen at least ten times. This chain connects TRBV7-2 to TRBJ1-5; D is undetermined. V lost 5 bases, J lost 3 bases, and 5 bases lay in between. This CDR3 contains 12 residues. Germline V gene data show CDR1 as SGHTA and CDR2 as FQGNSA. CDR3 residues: CASSPHNQPQHF. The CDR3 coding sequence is TGTGCCAGCAGCCCACACAATCAGCCCCAGCATTTT.

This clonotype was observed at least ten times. CDR3 sequence: CASSEQAEYNEQFF. In nucleotides, the CDR3 is TGTGCCAGCAGTGAACAAGCAGAGTACAATGAGCAGTTCTTC. V gene TRBV6-1 combines with J gene TRBJ2-1; no clear D. The CDR3 loop spans 14 amino acids. Germline CDR1 is MNHNS and CDR2 is SASEGT. Deletions cut 2 bases from V and 4 bases from J, with 9 bases between.

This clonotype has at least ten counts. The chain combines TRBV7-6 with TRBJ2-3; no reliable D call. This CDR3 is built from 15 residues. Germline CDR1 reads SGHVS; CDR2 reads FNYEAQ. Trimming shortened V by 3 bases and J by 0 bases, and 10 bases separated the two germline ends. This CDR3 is CASSFGSSSTDTQYF. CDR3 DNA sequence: TGTGCCAGCAGCTTTGGGTCCTCTAGCACAGATACGCAGTATTTT.

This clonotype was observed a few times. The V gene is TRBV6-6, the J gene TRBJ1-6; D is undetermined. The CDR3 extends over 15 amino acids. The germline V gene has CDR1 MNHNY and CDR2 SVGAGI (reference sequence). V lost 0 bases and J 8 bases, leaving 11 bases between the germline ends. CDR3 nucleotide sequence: TGTGCCAGCAGTTACTCGATGGGAGGGTATTCACCCCTCCACTTT. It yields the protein CASSYSMGGYSPLHF.

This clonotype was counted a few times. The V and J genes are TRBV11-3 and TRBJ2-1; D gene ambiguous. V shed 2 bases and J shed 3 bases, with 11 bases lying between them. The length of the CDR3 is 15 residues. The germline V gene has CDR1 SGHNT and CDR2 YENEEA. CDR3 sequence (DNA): TGTGCCAGCAGCTTAATGATAAGTGACTACAATGAGCAGTTCTTC. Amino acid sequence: CASSLMISDYNEQFF.

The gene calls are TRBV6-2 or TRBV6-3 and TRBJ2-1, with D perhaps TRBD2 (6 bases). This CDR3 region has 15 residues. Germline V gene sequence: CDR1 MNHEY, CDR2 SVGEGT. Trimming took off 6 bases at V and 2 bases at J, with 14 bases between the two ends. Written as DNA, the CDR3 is TGTGCCAGCAGCGGAGGAGGGGAACCCTACAATGAGCAGTTCTTC. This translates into CASSGGGEPYNEQFF.

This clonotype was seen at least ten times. The CDR3 nucleotides read TGTGCCAGCAGTCCCGGGGACAGGGTGGCCGACGAGCAGTTCTTC. Amino acids: CASSPGDRVADEQFF. This sequence joins TRBV6-1 and TRBJ2-1; 9 positions agree with TRBD1. Germline loops: CDR1 MNHNS, CDR2 SASEGT. The junction had 12 bases not matched to a gene; V was cut back by 5 bases and J by 10 bases. The CDR3 length is 15 residues.

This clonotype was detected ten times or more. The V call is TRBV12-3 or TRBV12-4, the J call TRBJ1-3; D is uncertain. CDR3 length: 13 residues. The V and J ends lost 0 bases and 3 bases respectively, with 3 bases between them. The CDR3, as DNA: TGTGCCAGCAGTTTAGCTCTTGGAAACACCATATATTTT. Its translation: CASSLALGNTIYF.

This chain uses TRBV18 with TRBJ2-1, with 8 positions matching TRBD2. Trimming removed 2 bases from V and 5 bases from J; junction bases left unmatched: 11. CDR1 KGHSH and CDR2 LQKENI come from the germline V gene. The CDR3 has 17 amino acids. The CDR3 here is CASSPVRAGVGDNEQFF. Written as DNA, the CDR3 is TGTGCCAGCTCACCAGTCCGAGCGGGAGTCGGGGACAATGAGCAGTTCTTC.

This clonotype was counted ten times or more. CDR3 bases: TGCGCCAGCAGCGACGGGGGGGCGAACACCGGGGAGCTGTTTTTT. As protein: CASSDGGANTGELFF. The chain carries TRBV5-1 and TRBJ2-2, with 8 positions matching TRBD2. The germline gives CDR1 SGHRS, CDR2 YFSETQ. The CDR3 length is 15 residues. The V and J ends lost 4 bases and 0 bases, in that order; junction bases with no gene match: 2.

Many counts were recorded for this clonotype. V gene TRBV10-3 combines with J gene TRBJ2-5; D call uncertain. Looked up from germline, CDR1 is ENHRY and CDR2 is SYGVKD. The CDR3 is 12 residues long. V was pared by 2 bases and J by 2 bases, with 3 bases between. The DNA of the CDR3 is TGTGCCATCAGTGAGGTACAAGAGACCCAGTACTTC. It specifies CAISEVQETQYF.

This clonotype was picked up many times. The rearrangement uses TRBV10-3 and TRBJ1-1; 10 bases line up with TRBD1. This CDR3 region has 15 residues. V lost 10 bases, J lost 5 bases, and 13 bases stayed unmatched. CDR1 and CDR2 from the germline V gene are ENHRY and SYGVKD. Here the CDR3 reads CATTRTTGGETEAFF. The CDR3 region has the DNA TGTGCCACGACCAGAACGACAGGGGGCGAGACTGAAGCTTTCTTT.

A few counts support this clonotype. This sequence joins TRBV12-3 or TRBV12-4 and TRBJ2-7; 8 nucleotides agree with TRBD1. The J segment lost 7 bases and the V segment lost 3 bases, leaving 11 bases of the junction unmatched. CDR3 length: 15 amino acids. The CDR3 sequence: CASSFEGRGQGEQYF. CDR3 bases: TGTGCCAGCAGTTTTGAAGGCAGGGGGCAAGGGGAGCAGTACTTC.

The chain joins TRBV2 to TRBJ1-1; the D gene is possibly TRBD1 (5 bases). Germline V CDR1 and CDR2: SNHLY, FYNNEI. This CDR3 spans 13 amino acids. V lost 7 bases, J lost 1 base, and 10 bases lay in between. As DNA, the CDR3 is TGTGCCAGCATTGGGGGTTGGAACACTGAAGCTTTCTTT. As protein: CASIGGWNTEAFF.

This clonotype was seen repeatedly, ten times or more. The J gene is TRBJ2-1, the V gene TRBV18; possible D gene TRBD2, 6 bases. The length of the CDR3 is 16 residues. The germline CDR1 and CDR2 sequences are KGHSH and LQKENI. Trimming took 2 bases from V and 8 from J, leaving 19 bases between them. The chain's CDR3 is CASSPSGLASVDEQFF. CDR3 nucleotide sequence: TGTGCCAGCTCACCATCCGGGCTAGCGTCGGTCGATGAGCAGTTCTTC. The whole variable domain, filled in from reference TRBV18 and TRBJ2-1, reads NAGVMQNPRHLVRRRGQEARLRCSPMKGHSHVYWYRQLPEEGLKFMVYLQKENIIDESGMPKERFSAEFPKEGPSILRIQQVVRGDSAAYFCASSPSGLASVDEQFFGPGTRLTVL.